This T cell receptor (beta chain) originates from a study of cytotoxic CD8 clonotypes in ibrutinib-treated CLL. Produced via immunoSEQ multiplex PCR; TCRdb's table is partial and in-frame only. This repertoire shows tens of thousands of clones, around 68% found once; its top ten account for 40% to 45%. Germline lookup yields CDR1 MNHNS and CDR2 SASEGT. V shed 10 bases and J shed 4 bases, with 14 bases lying between them. The CDR3 runs 13 residues. The chain carries TRBV6-1 and TRBJ1-5, with D tentatively TRBD1 (5 bases). The source was PBMCs, collected after 12 months of ibrutinib treatment. This receptor was taken from a human donor with chronic lymphocytic leukemia. The CDR3 protein is CATSGGRNQPQHF. CDR3 DNA: TGTGCCACCTCCGGGGGGAGGAATCAGCCCCAGCATTTT.